This T cell receptor beta chain was found in a study of Ad26.COV2.S vaccination and SARS-CoV-2 variants. On the study more broadly: Each vaccinee took Ad26.COV2.S intramuscularly, once or twice 56 days apart.

Specified treatment: 19 received Ad26.COV2.S at low or high dose, single or two shots; roughly five received placebo; per-sample allocation not given. Following the first vaccine or placebo injection, samples were taken on day 63. CDR1 is MNHEY, CDR2 SVGAGI, per germline. The CDR3 is 14 amino acids. V lost 2 bases and J 3 bases, leaving 10 bases between the germline ends. Libraries were prepared by immunoSEQ multiplex PCR; TCRdb keeps only in-frame clonotypes and omits some of them. The sample contains 300,000 to 400,000 clones, approximately 81% of which appear only once. Overall study results and limits: Substantial response breadth was reportedly seen for spike-specific CD8+ and CD4+ T cells after vaccination.

The sample holds one count of this clone. The antigen is undetermined. The chain employs TRBV6-5 and TRBJ1-2; no firm D call. Sequencing was performed on peripheral blood, taken in a trial of Ad26.COV2.S vaccine versus placebo. The source of this sequence is a person aged 18-60 years who received the Ad26.COV2.S COVID-19 vaccine or a placebo. Here the CDR3 reads CASSYEAKHYGYTF. CDR3 nucleotide sequence: TGTGCCAGCAGTTACGAGGCGAAGCACTATGGCTACACCTTC.